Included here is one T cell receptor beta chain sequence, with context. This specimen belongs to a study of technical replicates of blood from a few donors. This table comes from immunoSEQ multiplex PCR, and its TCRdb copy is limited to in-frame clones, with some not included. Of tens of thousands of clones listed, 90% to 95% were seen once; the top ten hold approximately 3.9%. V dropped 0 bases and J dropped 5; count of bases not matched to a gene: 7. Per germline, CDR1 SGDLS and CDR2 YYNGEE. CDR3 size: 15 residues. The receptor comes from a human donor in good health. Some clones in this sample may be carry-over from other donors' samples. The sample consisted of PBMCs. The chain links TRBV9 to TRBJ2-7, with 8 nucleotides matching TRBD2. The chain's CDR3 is CASSVGPGGYNEQYF. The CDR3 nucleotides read TGTGCCAGCAGCGTAGGACCGGGAGGGTACAACGAGCAGTACTTC.